A selection of T cell receptor beta chains follows, all from one sample in a study of blood T cell repertoires in COVID-19. TCRdb's table, derived via immunoSEQ multiplex PCR, lists solely in-frame clones and lacks some. The table includes 140,000 or so clones, about 87% detected once. The specimen sequenced was peripheral blood. The source is a woman aged 80 or older with acute or convalescent COVID-19. Each CDR3 is given with its conserved first and last residue. A D gene is named only where the DNA matches it firmly. Clone size is not always given. Where it is, it says once, few, many or a class for expanded clones.

D gene,J gene,clone size,V gene,CDR3 protein,CDR3 DNA
TRBD1,TRBJ1-2,NA,TRBV25-1,CASSPRTGDYGYTF,TGTGCCAGCAGTCCCCGGACAGGGGACTATGGCTACACCTTC
NA,TRBJ1-1,NA,TRBV18,CASSPGQSNAEAFF,TGTGCCAGCTCACCAGGGCAGTCTAACGCTGAAGCTTTCTTT
TRBD2,TRBJ2-3,NA,TRBV6-2/TRBV6-3,CASSQGLAGGQDTQYF,TGTGCCAGCAGCCAGGGGCTAGCGGGGGGGCAAGATACGCAGTATTTT
NA,TRBJ1-2,NA,TRBV6-1,CASSEVGVYGYTF,TGTGCCAGCAGTGAAGTAGGGGTCTATGGCTACACCTTC
NA,TRBJ2-6,NA,TRBV13,CASSRTGTGANVLTF,TGTGCCAGCAGCAGAACAGGGACTGGGGCCAACGTCCTGACTTTC
TRBD1,TRBJ1-5,NA,TRBV7-2,CASSLVQGAQQPQHF,TGTGCCAGCAGCTTAGTACAGGGGGCGCAACAGCCCCAGCATTTT
NA,TRBJ1-5,NA,TRBV6-1,CASSEEGDQPQHF,TGTGCCAGCAGTGAAGAGGGAGACCAGCCCCAGCATTTT
NA,TRBJ2-5,NA,TRBV18,CASSRVDETQYF,TGTGCCAGCTCGCGGGTAGATGAGACCCAGTACTTC
NA,TRBJ1-4,NA,TRBV5-4,CASSLDRGGEKLFF,TGTGCCAGCAGCTTGGATAGGGGCGGTGAAAAACTGTTTTTT
TRBD2,TRBJ2-3,NA,TRBV5-1,CASSSRTSGGITDTQYF,TGCGCCAGCAGCTCTCGGACTAGCGGGGGGATCACAGATACGCAGTATTTT
NA,TRBJ2-3,NA,TRBV2,CASSVELDTDTQYF,TGTGCCAGCAGTGTCGAACTAGACACAGATACGCAGTATTTT
NA,TRBJ1-2,NA,TRBV5-5,CASSPRGGANYGYTF,TGTGCCAGCAGCCCTCGAGGGGGTGCTAACTATGGCTACACCTTC
NA,TRBJ1-6,NA,TRBV2,CASSPSGGRAKSPLHF,TGTGCCAGCAGTCCTTCTGGTGGCAGGGCCAAGTCACCCCTCCACTTT
TRBD1,TRBJ1-1,NA,TRBV29-1,CSVVQGVGNTEAFF,TGCAGCGTTGTCCAGGGGGTCGGTAACACTGAAGCTTTCTTT
TRBD2,TRBJ2-5,NA,TRBV29-1,CSVEDLRTSGGRQETQYF,TGCAGCGTTGAAGATCTTCGGACTAGCGGGGGACGCCAAGAGACCCAGTACTTC
NA,TRBJ1-1,NA,TRBV5-4,CASSTGRGTEAFF,TGTGCCAGCAGCACGGGCAGGGGAACTGAAGCTTTCTTT
TRBD1,TRBJ2-1,NA,TRBV7-3,CASSLKGGQGSMNEQFF,TGTGCCAGCAGCTTAAAAGGAGGACAGGGTTCTATGAATGAGCAGTTCTTC
NA,TRBJ1-1,NA,TRBV2,CASRDQGKNTEAFF,TGTGCCAGCAGGGATCAGGGTAAGAACACTGAAGCTTTCTTT
NA,TRBJ2-5,NA,TRBV29-1,CSVGLGGPQETQYF,TGCAGCGTCGGTCTGGGGGGGCCCCAAGAGACCCAGTACTTC
NA,TRBJ2-3,once,TRBV5-1,CASSLDRAAIDTQYF,TGCGCCAGCAGCTTGGACAGGGCCGCCATAGATACGCAGTATTTT
NA,TRBJ2-3,NA,TRBV5-8,CASSLRADTQYF,TGTGCCAGCAGCTTACGAGCAGATACGCAGTATTTT
NA,TRBJ1-1,NA,TRBV7-9,CASSPYTIGDTEAFF,TGTGCCAGCAGCCCATACACAATAGGGGACACTGAAGCTTTCTTT
NA,TRBJ1-1,NA,TRBV3-1/TRBV3-2,CASSQSRGEAFF,TGTGCCAGCAGCCAATCCAGGGGTGAAGCTTTCTTT
TRBD1,TRBJ1-5,NA,TRBV30,CAWNGQGGQPQHF,TGTGCCTGGAATGGACAGGGCGGGCAGCCCCAGCATTTT
TRBD1,TRBJ1-2,NA,TRBV10-3,CAISDPGQGRDGYTF,TGTGCCATCAGTGACCCCGGACAGGGGCGGGATGGCTACACCTTC
NA,TRBJ1-2,once,TRBV11-2,CASSLSLLTTNYGYTF,TGTGCCAGCAGCCTCAGCCTGCTGACTACTAACTATGGCTACACCTTC
TRBD1,TRBJ2-1,once,TRBV5-1,CASSTGQGTYNEQFF,TGCGCCAGCAGCACCGGACAGGGGACCTACAATGAGCAGTTCTTC
TRBD1,TRBJ1-2,NA,TRBV28,CASSPQRQGLEGYTF,TGTGCCAGCAGTCCCCAAAGACAGGGTCTGGAAGGCTACACCTTC
NA,TRBJ2-2,NA,TRBV6-5,CASTSGQGGFGELFF,TGTGCCAGCACTTCAGGCCAGGGGGGATTTGGGGAGCTGTTTTTT
TRBD1,TRBJ1-4,NA,TRBV19,CASSRGQGATNEKLFF,TGTGCCAGTAGTAGAGGACAGGGAGCAACTAATGAAAAACTGTTTTTT
NA,TRBJ1-6,NA,TRBV6-1,CASSERRPPLHF,TGTGCCAGCAGTGAAAGGCGGCCACCCCTCCACTTT